This TCR beta chain originates from a study of CD8 T cells in ankylosing spondylitis. Findings and limits, study-wide: CD8+ by phenotype, disease-linked clones were relatively rare in peripheral blood. Eight highly homologous variants formed a TCR beta motif that appeared characteristic of ankylosing spondylitis blood. Significant enrichment of disease-linked clones was reportedly seen in matched ankylosing spondylitis synovial fluid.

TCRdb re-derived calls from the 5' RACE reads in MiXCR, one entry per CDR3 protein. The table has roughly 470,000 distinct CDR3 sequences, roughly 26% seen once; the top ten hold approximately 1%. Trimming cost V 0 bases and J 4 bases; bases outside gene matches: 1. The V gene's germline CDR1 is SGHDT and CDR2 YYEEEE. The CDR3 spans 15 residues. In the case of this clonotype: Its antigen is undetermined.

The chain joins TRBV5-6 to TRBJ1-4, with 9 bases identical to TRBD1. The clonotype comes from a male donor with ankylosing spondylitis. Sequenced input: blood, either unsorted or a sorted T cell fraction (not recorded which). CDR3 region: CASSLGTGVNEKLFF. DNA for the CDR3: TGTGCCAGCAGCTTGGGGACAGGGGTTAATGAAAAACTGTTTTTT. Drawing the rest from reference TRBV5-6 and TRBJ1-4, the complete variable domain is DAGVTQSPTHLIKTRGQQVTLRCSPKSGHDTVSWYQQALGQGPQFIFQYYEEEERQRGNFPDRFSGHQFPNYSSELNVNALLLGDSALYLCASSLGTGVNEKLFFGSGTQLSVL.